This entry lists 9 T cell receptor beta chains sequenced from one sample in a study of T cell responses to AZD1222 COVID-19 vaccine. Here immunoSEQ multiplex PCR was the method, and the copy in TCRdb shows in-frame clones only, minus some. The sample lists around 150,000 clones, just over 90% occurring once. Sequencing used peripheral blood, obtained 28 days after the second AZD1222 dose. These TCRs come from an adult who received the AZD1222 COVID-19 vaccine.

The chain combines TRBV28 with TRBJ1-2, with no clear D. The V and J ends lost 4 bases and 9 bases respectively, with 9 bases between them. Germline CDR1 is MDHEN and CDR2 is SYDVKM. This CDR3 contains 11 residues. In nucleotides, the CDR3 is TGTGCCAGCAGTTCCCATACCCGCTACACCTTC. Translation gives CASSSHTRYTF.

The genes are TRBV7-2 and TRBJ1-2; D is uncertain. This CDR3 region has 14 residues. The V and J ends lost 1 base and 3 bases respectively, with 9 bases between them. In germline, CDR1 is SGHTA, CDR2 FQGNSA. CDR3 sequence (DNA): TGTGCCAGCAGCTTAGTTGCCCAGGACTATGGCTACACCTTC. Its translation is CASSLVAQDYGYTF. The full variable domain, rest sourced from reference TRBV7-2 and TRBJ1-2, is GAGVSQSPSNKVTEKGKDVELRCDPISGHTALYWYRQSLGQGLEFLIYFQGNSAPDKSGLPSDRFSAERTGGSVSTLTIQRTQQEDSAVYLCASSLVAQDYGYTFGSGTRLTVV.

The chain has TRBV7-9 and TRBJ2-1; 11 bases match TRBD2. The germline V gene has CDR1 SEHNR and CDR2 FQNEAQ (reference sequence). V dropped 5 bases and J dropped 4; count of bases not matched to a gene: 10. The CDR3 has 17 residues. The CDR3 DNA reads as TGTGCCAGCAGCCTCCCTAGGGGACTAGCGGTTTACAATGAGCAGTTCTTC. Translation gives CASSLPRGLAVYNEQFF.

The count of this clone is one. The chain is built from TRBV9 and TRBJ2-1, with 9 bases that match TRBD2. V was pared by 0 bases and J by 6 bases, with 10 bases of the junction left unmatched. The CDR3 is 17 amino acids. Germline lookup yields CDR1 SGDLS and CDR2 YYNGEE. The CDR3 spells CASSVGASGIGGNEQFF. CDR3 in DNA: TGTGCCAGCAGCGTAGGGGCTAGCGGGATAGGTGGCAATGAGCAGTTCTTC.

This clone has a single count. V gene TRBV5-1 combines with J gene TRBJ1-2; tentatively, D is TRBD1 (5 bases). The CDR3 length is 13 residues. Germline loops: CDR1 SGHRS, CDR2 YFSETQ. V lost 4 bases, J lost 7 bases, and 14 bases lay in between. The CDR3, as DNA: TGCGCCAGCAGCGATAAACCGGGGACTGGCTACACCTTC. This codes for CASSDKPGTGYTF.

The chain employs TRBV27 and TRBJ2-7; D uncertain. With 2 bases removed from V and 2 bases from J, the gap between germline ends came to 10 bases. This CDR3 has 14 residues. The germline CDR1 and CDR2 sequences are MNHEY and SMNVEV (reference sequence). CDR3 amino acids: CASSLLAPTYEQYF. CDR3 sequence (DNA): TGTGCCAGCAGTTTACTGGCCCCTACCTACGAGCAGTACTTC.

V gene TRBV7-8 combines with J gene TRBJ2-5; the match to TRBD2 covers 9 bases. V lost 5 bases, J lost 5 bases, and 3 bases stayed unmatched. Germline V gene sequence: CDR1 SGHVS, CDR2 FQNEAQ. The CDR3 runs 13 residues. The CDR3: CASSLSGGETQYF. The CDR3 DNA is TGTGCCAGCAGCCTCAGCGGGGGGGAGACCCAGTACTTC.

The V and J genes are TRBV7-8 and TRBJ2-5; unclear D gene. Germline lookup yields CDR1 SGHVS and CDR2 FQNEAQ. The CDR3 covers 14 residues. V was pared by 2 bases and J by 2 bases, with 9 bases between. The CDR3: CASSLFLGQETQYF. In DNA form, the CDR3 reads TGTGCCAGCAGCTTATTTCTGGGACAAGAGACCCAGTACTTC.

CDR3 in amino acids: CASSRESYNEQFF. As DNA, the CDR3 is TGTGCCAGCAGCCGGGAGTCCTACAATGAGCAGTTCTTC. The rearrangement joins TRBV9 to TRBJ2-1; perhaps TRBD2 as D (6 bases). Trimming stripped 4 bases from V and 1 base from J, with 6 bases between. The CDR3 loop spans 13 amino acids. The germline gives CDR1 SGDLS, CDR2 YYNGEE.